Given below is one TCR beta chain in context. The table came from immunoSEQ multiplex PCR; TCRdb's copy has only in-frame clones and leaves some out. Among under 1,900,000 clones listed, 97% to 99% were seen once. Negatively enriched CD4+ T cells were divided by CD45RA into naive and memory. The sample comes from a study of shared clonotypes between healthy human individuals. The TCR comes from a man aged 25 to 40 in good health. The sample consisted of naive CD4+ T cells sorted from blood. Noted subset: CD45RA+ positively selected.

The CDR3: CASSGAGRTDTQYF. The DNA for the CDR3 is TGCGCCAGCAGCGGGGCAGGGCGAACAGATACGCAGTATTTT. The chain employs TRBV5-1 and TRBJ2-3, with D possibly being TRBD1 (5 bases). Germline V lookup: CDR1 SGHRS, CDR2 YFSETQ. Trimming took off 4 bases at V and 3 bases at J, with 12 bases between the two ends. CDR3 length: 14 residues.